These 24 T cell receptor beta chains were all obtained from the same sample, sequenced in a study of T cell repertoires in ileal Crohn's disease. Measured with immunoSEQ multiplex PCR; TCRdb has only the in-frame clones, and not every one. Of some 14,000 clones listed, under 80% were seen once; the top ten hold 11% to 15%. The time point is: inflamed ileum from the surgical specimen. Source material: ileal tissue. The receptors shown here come from an adult with Crohn's disease.

The V gene is TRBV5-4, the J gene TRBJ1-1; D may be TRBD1 (6 bases). The CDR3 length is 13 residues. V lost 6 bases and J lost 1, with 10 bases in between. Germline loops: CDR1 SGHNT, CDR2 YYREEE (reference sequence). The CDR3 nucleotides are TGTGCCAGCAAGGGGGGGCCGAACACTGAAGCTTTCTTT. This sequence encodes CASKGGPNTEAFF. Looking up the rest from reference TRBV5-4 and TRBJ1-1 gives the full variable domain: ETGVTQSPTHLIKTRGQQVTLRCSSQSGHNTVSWYQQALGQGPQFIFQYYREEENGRGNFPPRFSGLQFPNYSSELNVNALELDDSALYLCASKGGPNTEAFFGQGTRLTVV.

The CDR3 is CAPVKGRETQYF. The CDR3 nucleotides read TGCGCCCCCGTGAAGGGCAGAGAGACCCAGTACTTC. V gene TRBV10-1 combines with J gene TRBJ2-5; D is uncertain. Germline V gene lookup returns CDR1 WNHNN and CDR2 SYGVQD (reference sequence). The length of the CDR3 is 12 residues. V was shortened by 11 bases and J by 4 bases, with 14 bases between the two germline ends.

The chain has TRBV11-2 and TRBJ1-2; D is uncertain. Germline CDR1 is SGHAT and CDR2 is FQNNGV. Trimming removed 5 bases from V and 5 bases from J, with 12 bases in between. CDR3 length: 13 amino acids. This chain's CDR3 is CASSALLGYGYTF. As DNA, the CDR3 is TGTGCCAGCAGCGCCCTCTTAGGGTATGGCTACACCTTC. The entire variable domain, with the rest obtained from reference TRBV11-2 and TRBJ1-2, is as follows: EAGVAQSPRYKIIEKRQSVAFWCNPISGHATLYWYQQILGQGPKLLIQFQNNGVVDDSQLPKDRFSAERLKGVDSTLKIQPAKLEDSAVYLCASSALLGYGYTFGSGTRLTVV.

The V gene is TRBV10-3, the J gene TRBJ1-1, with 7 bases fitting TRBD1. V shed 6 bases and J 5 bases; nucleotides not matched to a gene: 9. The CDR3 has 14 amino acids. Per the germline V gene, CDR1 is ENHRY and CDR2 is SYGVKD. CDR3 residues: CAIRETGKVTEAFF. DNA for the CDR3: TGTGCCATCAGAGAGACAGGGAAAGTGACTGAAGCTTTCTTT.

The J gene is TRBJ2-5, the V gene TRBV9; 12 bases line up with TRBD1. Germline V gene data show CDR1 as SGDLS and CDR2 as YYNGEE. CDR3 length equals 18 residues. After removal of 4 bases from V and 5 bases from J, the junction contained 15 bases not matched to a gene. CDR3 nucleotide sequence: TGTGCCAGCAGCCCGCGAAGGGGACAGGGGGCGTTTAAGGAGACCCAGTACTTC. Its translation is CASSPRRGQGAFKETQYF.

The rearrangement joins TRBV5-1 to TRBJ1-1; D remains ambiguous. V shed 4 bases and J shed 1 base, with 11 bases lying between them. The CDR3 loop spans 14 amino acids. CDR1 is SGHRS and CDR2 is YFSETQ in the germline V gene. This chain's CDR3 is CASSEVMGNTEAFF. As DNA, the CDR3 is TGCGCCAGCAGCGAAGTCATGGGGAACACTGAAGCTTTCTTT.

The chain has TRBV6-1 and TRBJ2-5; D not certain. The CDR3 contains 13 residues. Germline CDR1 MNHNS, CDR2 SASEGT. V lost 2 bases to trimming and J lost 5 bases, with 9 bases between them. The CDR3 DNA reads as TGTGCCAGCAGTGAACCCGCATCGGAGACCCAGTACTTC. It specifies CASSEPASETQYF.

This clone is labeled as medium-sized (0.01 to 0.1%). The chain combines TRBV7-8 with TRBJ2-7; TRBD1 matches at 7 bases. CDR1 is SGHVS, CDR2 FQNEAQ, per germline. The CDR3 is 15 amino acids. The junction had 14 bases not matched to a gene; V was cut back by 5 bases and J by 7 bases. Here the CDR3 reads CASSPMTQGMGEQYF. The CDR3 DNA reads as TGTGCCAGCAGCCCAATGACACAGGGGATGGGGGAGCAGTACTTC.

This CDR3 reads CASSNSSFYGYTF. The CDR3 DNA is TGTGCCAGCAGTAACAGCTCATTTTATGGCTACACCTTC. This sequence joins TRBV6-6 and TRBJ1-2; D is unresolved. Per the germline V gene, CDR1 is MNHNY and CDR2 is SVGAGI (reference sequence). The V end lost 5 bases, the J end lost 5 bases, and 12 bases lay between the germline ends. This CDR3 region has 13 residues.

The gene calls are TRBV4-1 and TRBJ2-7, with no clear D. Germline assignment: CDR1 MGHRA and CDR2 YSYEKL. V was clipped by 2 bases and J by 3 bases, with 8 bases between them. The CDR3 consists of 13 residues. The CDR3 protein is CASSQKLNYEQYF. CDR3 DNA: TGCGCCAGCAGCCAAAAACTGAACTACGAGCAGTACTTC.

The genes are TRBV19 and TRBJ1-5, with 9 bases aligning to TRBD1. The trim removed 8 bases at V and 6 bases at J, leaving 8 bases unmatched. The germline CDR1 and CDR2 sequences are LNHDA and SQIVND (reference sequence). This CDR3 region has 14 residues. The CDR3 DNA reads TGTGCCAGTCGGGACAGGGATAGTGCTCAGCCCCAGCATTTT. Encoded protein: CASRDRDSAQPQHF.

This clone was observed a handful of times. Other DNA sequences in this sample translate to the same CDR3. The chain links TRBV18 to TRBJ2-7; 14 bases are a match to TRBD2. Losses at the gene ends were 2 bases for V and 4 bases for J; bases not matched to a gene: 4. The length of the CDR3 is 16 residues. CDR1 is KGHSH and CDR2 is LQKENI in the germline V gene. The CDR3 sequence is CASSPGLAGGNYEQYF. The DNA of the CDR3 is TGTGCCAGCTCACCAGGACTAGCGGGGGGAAATTACGAGCAGTACTTC.

This clone came up once. The rearrangement uses TRBV5-1 and TRBJ2-3; TRBD2 matches 11 bases. V dropped 1 base and J dropped 2; count of bases not matched to a gene: 6. The CDR3 runs to 17 residues. Germline values: CDR1 SGHRS, CDR2 YFSETQ. The CDR3 bases are TGCGCCAGCAGCTTGTCTACTAGCGGGGGCCTCACAGATACGCAGTATTTT. Protein sequence: CASSLSTSGGLTDTQYF.

The chain joins TRBV29-1 to TRBJ1-3; D not certain. V shed 4 bases and J shed 7 bases, with 14 bases lying between them. The V gene's germline CDR1 is SQVTM and CDR2 ANQGSEA. The CDR3 sequence is 13 residues long. CDR3 in DNA: TGCAGCGTTGGGCTAAGCGTTTCGAACACCATATATTTT. Translation: CSVGLSVSNTIYF.

This chain uses TRBV5-1 with TRBJ1-1; D not resolved. The germline CDR1 and CDR2 sequences are SGHRS and YFSETQ. V lost 0 bases and J lost 3, with 6 bases in between. The CDR3 totals 13 residues. The CDR3 DNA is TGCGCCAGCAGCTTGGGACAAGACACTGAAGCTTTCTTT. This translates into CASSLGQDTEAFF.

The J gene is TRBJ1-2, the V gene TRBV10-2; 7 positions match TRBD1. CDR3 length: 15 amino acids. After removal of 6 bases from V and 7 bases from J, the junction contained 14 bases not matched to a gene. Germline-derived CDR1 and CDR2 are WSHSY and SAAADI. CDR3: CASSAKGGGVRGYTF. CDR3 DNA: TGCGCCAGCAGCGCTAAGGGAGGGGGCGTACGTGGCTACACCTTC.

The rearrangement joins TRBV5-1 to TRBJ2-2, with a tentative D call TRBD1 (5 bases). V was shortened by 2 bases and J by 1 base, with 15 bases between the two germline ends. Germline V CDR1 and CDR2: SGHRS, YFSETQ. The CDR3 is 17 residues long. The CDR3 protein is CASSFFGQGRNTGELFF. Here the CDR3 DNA reads TGCGCCAGCAGCTTCTTTGGGCAGGGTCGGAACACCGGGGAGCTGTTTTTT. The full variable domain, rest sourced from reference TRBV5-1 and TRBJ2-2, is KAGVTQTPRYLIKTRGQQVTLSCSPISGHRSVSWYQQTPGQGLQFLFEYFSETQRNKGNFPGRFSGRQFSNSRSEMNVSTLELGDSALYLCASSFFGQGRNTGELFFGEGSRLTVL.

The chain uses TRBV30 and TRBJ1-4; D is uncertain. This CDR3 has 11 amino acids. Germline V gene lookup returns CDR1 GTSNPN and CDR2 SVGIG (reference sequence). V lost 3 bases, J lost 5 bases, and 4 bases lay in between. DNA for the CDR3: TGTGCCTGGAGGTACAATGAAAAACTGTTTTTT. Its protein product is CAWRYNEKLFF.

The V and J genes are TRBV6-6 and TRBJ1-2; D is possibly TRBD1 (5 bases). The length of the CDR3 is 14 residues. Trimming left V 4 bases short and J 8 bases short, with 17 bases between. The germline V gene has CDR1 MNHNY and CDR2 SVGAGI (reference sequence). The CDR3 loop is CASSWSRLEGGYTF. For the CDR3, the DNA is TGTGCCAGCAGTTGGTCGCGACTGGAGGGGGGCTACACCTTC.

This clone appeared once. The genes are TRBV18 and TRBJ1-1, with D unresolved. The CDR3 has 15 amino acids. Germline CDR1 and CDR2: KGHSH and LQKENI. V lost 3 bases and J lost 0, with 11 bases in between. The DNA for the CDR3 is TGTGCCAGCTCACCCGTCGAGGACCTGAACACTGAAGCTTTCTTT. Protein sequence: CASSPVEDLNTEAFF.

The rearrangement joins TRBV4-2 to TRBJ2-4, with D tentatively TRBD2 (5 bases). The germline V gene has CDR1 LGHNA and CDR2 YNFKEQ. V was cut by 0 bases and J by 8 bases, with 11 bases left in between. The CDR3 spans 14 residues. The CDR3 nucleotides are TGTGCCAGCAGCCAAGATAAGCTCGGGGACATTCAGTACTTC. Amino acid sequence: CASSQDKLGDIQYF.

The chain employs TRBV29-1 and TRBJ2-7; 10 positions agree with TRBD1. Germline V gene data show CDR1 as SQVTM and CDR2 as ANQGSEA. V shed 6 bases, J shed 4 bases, and the junction held 6 bases outside the gene matches. This CDR3 comprises 13 residues. The CDR3 DNA reads as TGCAGCGTCCCCGGACAGGGGGGGTACGAGCAGTACTTC. This translates into CSVPGQGGYEQYF.

The rearrangement links TRBV5-1 to TRBJ2-5; D remains ambiguous. Trimming took off 0 bases at V and 4 bases at J, with 13 bases between the two ends. The CDR3 spans 15 residues. Germline-derived CDR1 and CDR2 are SGHRS and YFSETQ. CDR3 protein: CASSLDHLFVETQYF. The CDR3 region has the DNA TGCGCCAGCAGCTTGGATCATCTTTTCGTAGAGACCCAGTACTTC.

The gene calls are TRBV7-9 and TRBJ2-1; TRBD1 matches 7 bases. CDR3 length: 15 amino acids. V shed 3 bases and J 2 bases; nucleotides not matched to a gene: 4. Germline CDR1 reads SEHNR; CDR2 reads FQNEAQ (reference sequence). CDR3 bases: TGTGCCAGCAGCTTTCAGGGGGTTACCTACAATGAGCAGTTCTTC. Translating gives CASSFQGVTYNEQFF.